Listed below are T cell receptor beta chains from one sample, sequenced in a study of shared clonotypes between healthy human individuals. Using immunoSEQ multiplex PCR, the repertoire was profiled, and TCRdb retains in-frame clones only, with some absent. This repertoire shows about 490,000 clones, less than 80% found once; its top ten account for 10% to 15%. The sequenced sample consisted of PBMCs. The receptor source for this set is a woman in her 40s in good health. Some clones in this sample may be carry-over from other donors' samples. The CDR3 runs from the conserved cysteine through the conserved F or W. D genes are given only for firm matches. Clone size is given for some rows only: seen once, a few or many times, or a class if the clone is expanded.

CDR3 DNA	CDR3 protein	J gene	clone size	D gene	V gene
TGCGCCAGCAGCCAAGTAGCGGGGAGGAGCTCCTACAATGAGCAGTTCTTC	CASSQVAGRSSYNEQFF	TRBJ2-1	NA	TRBD2	TRBV4-1
TGTGCCAGCAGTGAACCTCGGGGACAGGGAAATGAAAAACTGTTTTTT	CASSEPRGQGNEKLFF	TRBJ1-4	many	TRBD1	TRBV6-1
TGTGCCAGCTCCCCCCGGACAGGGTCTGGAAACACCATATATTTT	CASSPRTGSGNTIYF	TRBJ1-3	NA	TRBD1	TRBV18
TGTGCCAGCAGTGAAAAGGTAGCGGTCCCATGGACCCAGTACTTC	CASSEKVAVPWTQYF	TRBJ2-5	NA	NA	TRBV2
TGTGCCAGCTCACCCTCCCCGCCTGCAACTAATGAAAAACTGTTTTTT	CASSPSPPATNEKLFF	TRBJ1-4	NA	NA	TRBV18
TGTGCCAGCAGTTACGGAACAGGGAACCTATACGAGCAGTACTTC	CASSYGTGNLYEQYF	TRBJ2-7	few	NA	TRBV6-6
TGTGCCAGCAGCTTGCTCGGCAGCGGCACAGATACGCAGTATTTT	CASSLLGSGTDTQYF	TRBJ2-3	NA	NA	TRBV11-2
TGTGCCAGTAGTCCGGGACTAGCGGTCCACGAGCAGTACTTC	CASSPGLAVHEQYF	TRBJ2-7	NA	TRBD2	TRBV19
TGTGCCAGCAGGATCCCTCGGACACTGATGGATCAGCCCCAGCATTTT	CASRIPRTLMDQPQHF	TRBJ1-5	NA	NA	TRBV6-4
TGTGCCAGTAGTCTTTGGGACGGCAGCTCCTACGAGCAGTACTTC	CASSLWDGSSYEQYF	TRBJ2-7	NA	NA	TRBV19
TGTGCCAGCAGCCAAGATATCGGCGGGGAGACCCAGTACTTC	CASSQDIGGETQYF	TRBJ2-5	NA	NA	TRBV4-2
TGTGCCAGCAGTTTAGCACGACAGGGGACGGCTTTCTTT	CASSLARQGTAFF	TRBJ1-1	NA	TRBD1	TRBV28
TGTGCCAGCAGCGTAGTCTCAGGGGAAAAACTGTTTTTT	CASSVVSGEKLFF	TRBJ1-4	many	NA	TRBV9
TGCGCCAGCAGCTTGGGGCAAGTCTACGAGCAGTACTTC	CASSLGQVYEQYF	TRBJ2-7	NA	NA	TRBV5-1
TGTGCCAGCAGCTTCCGCTCCTCAGATACGCAGTATTTT	CASSFRSSDTQYF	TRBJ2-3	NA	NA	TRBV7-2
TGTGCCAGCAGCGGAGCGGGGAGCACAGATACGCAGTATTTT	CASSGAGSTDTQYF	TRBJ2-3	NA	TRBD2	TRBV5-6
TGTGCCAGCAGCTTAGGGACTACTTCGGGGCCCGGGGAGCTGTTTTTT	CASSLGTTSGPGELFF	TRBJ2-2	once	NA	TRBV7-6
TGTGCCAGCAGTTCCTGGACTAGTGAGCAGTTCTTC	CASSSWTSEQFF	TRBJ2-1	NA	TRBD2	TRBV28
TGCAGCGTTGTGGGTGGGGTAGGGGGGATAAACACTGAAGCTTTCTTT	CSVVGGVGGINTEAFF	TRBJ1-1	few	NA	TRBV29-1
TGTGCCAGCAGCCCACAGACAGCTTCCGAAGCTTTCTTT	CASSPQTASEAFF	TRBJ1-1	NA	NA	TRBV9
TGCAGCGTGGGAGTGCCCCCATATGGCTACACCTTC	CSVGVPPYGYTF	TRBJ1-2	once	NA	TRBV29-1
TGTGCCTGGAGAGGAAACCCGGGGACAGGTGGCCACAATGAGCAGTTCTTC	CAWRGNPGTGGHNEQFF	TRBJ2-1	NA	TRBD1	TRBV30
TGTGCCAGCAGCCGGTTGGACATTACGGGAGAGACCCAGTACTTC	CASSRLDITGETQYF	TRBJ2-5	NA	NA	TRBV28
TGTGCCATAAAAGGGGCGGGGAGCACAGATACGCAGTATTTT	CAIKGAGSTDTQYF	TRBJ2-3	NA	NA	TRBV5-4
TGTGCCAGCTCACTTAACGACAGCCCAAACACCGGGGAGCTGTTTTTT	CASSLNDSPNTGELFF	TRBJ2-2	NA	NA	TRBV18
TGTGCCAGCAGCCAAGATCCTAGCGGGAGCACCGGGGAGCTGTTTTTT	CASSQDPSGSTGELFF	TRBJ2-2	once	TRBD2	TRBV4-2
TGTGCCAGCTCACCCTCTAGCGGGAGTTACGAGCAGTACTTC	CASSPSSGSYEQYF	TRBJ2-7	NA	TRBD2	TRBV18
TGTGCCAGCAGTCTGTCGGCTAGTGAGCAGTTCTTC	CASSLSASEQFF	TRBJ2-1	NA	NA	TRBV28
TGTGCCAGCAGCTGGGCCTCTTCTAACTATGGCTACACCTTC	CASSWASSNYGYTF	TRBJ1-2	few	NA	TRBV5-4